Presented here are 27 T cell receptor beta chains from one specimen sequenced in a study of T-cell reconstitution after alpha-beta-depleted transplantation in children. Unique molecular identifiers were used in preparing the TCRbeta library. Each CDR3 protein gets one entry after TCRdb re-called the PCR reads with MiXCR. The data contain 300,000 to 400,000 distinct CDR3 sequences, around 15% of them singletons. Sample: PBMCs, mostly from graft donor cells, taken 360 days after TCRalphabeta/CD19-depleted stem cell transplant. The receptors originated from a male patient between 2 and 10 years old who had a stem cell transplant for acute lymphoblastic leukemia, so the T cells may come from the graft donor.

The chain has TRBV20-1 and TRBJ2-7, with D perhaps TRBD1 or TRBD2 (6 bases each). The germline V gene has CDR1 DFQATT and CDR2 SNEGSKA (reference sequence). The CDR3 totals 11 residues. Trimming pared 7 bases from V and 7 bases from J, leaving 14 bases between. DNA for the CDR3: TGCAGTGTTAACAGGGCGGGAGAGCAGTACTTC. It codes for CSVNRAGEQYF.

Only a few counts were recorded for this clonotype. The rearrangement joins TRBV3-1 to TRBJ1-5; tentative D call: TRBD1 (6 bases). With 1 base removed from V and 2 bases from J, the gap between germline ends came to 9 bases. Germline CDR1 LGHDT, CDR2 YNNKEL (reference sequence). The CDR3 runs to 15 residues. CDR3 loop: CASSQASGGNQPQHF. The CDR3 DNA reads TGTGCCAGCAGCCAAGCGTCAGGGGGCAATCAGCCCCAGCATTTT.

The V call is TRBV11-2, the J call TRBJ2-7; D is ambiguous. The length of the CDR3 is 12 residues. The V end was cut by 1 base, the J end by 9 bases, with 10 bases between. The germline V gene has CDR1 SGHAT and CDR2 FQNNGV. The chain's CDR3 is CASSLVGLGQYF. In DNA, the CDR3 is TGTGCCAGCAGCTTAGTAGGCCTGGGGCAGTACTTC.

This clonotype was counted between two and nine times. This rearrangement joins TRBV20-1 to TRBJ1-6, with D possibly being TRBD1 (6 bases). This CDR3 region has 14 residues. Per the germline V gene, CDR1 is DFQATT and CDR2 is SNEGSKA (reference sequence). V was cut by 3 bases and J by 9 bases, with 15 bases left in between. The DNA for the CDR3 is TGCAGTGCTAGCGCGGGGGGCAGCGGTTCACCCCTCCACTTT. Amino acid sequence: CSASAGGSGSPLHF.

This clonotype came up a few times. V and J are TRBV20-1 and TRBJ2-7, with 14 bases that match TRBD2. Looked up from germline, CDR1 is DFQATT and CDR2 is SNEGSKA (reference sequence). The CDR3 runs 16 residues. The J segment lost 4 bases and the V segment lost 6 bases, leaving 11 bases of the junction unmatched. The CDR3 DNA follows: TGCAGTGCCGGGGGGACTAGCGGGAGTAATATGTACGAGCAGTACTTC. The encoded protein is CSAGGTSGSNMYEQYF.

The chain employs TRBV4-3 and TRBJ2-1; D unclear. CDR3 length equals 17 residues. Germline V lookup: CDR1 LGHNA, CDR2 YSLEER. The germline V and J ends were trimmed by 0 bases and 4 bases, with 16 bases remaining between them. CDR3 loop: CASSQDTWLFNYNEQFF. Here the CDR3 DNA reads TGCGCCAGCAGCCAAGATACGTGGTTGTTTAATTACAATGAGCAGTTCTTC.

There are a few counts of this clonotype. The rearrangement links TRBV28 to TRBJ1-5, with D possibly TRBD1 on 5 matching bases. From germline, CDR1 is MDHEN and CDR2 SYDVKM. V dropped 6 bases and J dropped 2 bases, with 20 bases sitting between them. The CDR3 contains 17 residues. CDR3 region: CASSPNFGGFGNQPQHF. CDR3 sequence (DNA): TGTGCCAGCAGCCCAAATTTCGGGGGGTTTGGCAATCAGCCCCAGCATTTT.

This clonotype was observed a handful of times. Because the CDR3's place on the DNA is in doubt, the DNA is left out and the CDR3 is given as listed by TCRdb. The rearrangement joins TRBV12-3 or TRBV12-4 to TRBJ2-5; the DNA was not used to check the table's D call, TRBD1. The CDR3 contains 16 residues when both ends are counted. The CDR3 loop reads CASSYLRFGGSETQYF.

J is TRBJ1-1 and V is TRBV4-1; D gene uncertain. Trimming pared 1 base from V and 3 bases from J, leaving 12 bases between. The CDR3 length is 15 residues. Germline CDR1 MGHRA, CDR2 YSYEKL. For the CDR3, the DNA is TGCGCCAGCAGCCAAGCCAACCCGAAGGACACTGAAGCTTTCTTT. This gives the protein CASSQANPKDTEAFF.

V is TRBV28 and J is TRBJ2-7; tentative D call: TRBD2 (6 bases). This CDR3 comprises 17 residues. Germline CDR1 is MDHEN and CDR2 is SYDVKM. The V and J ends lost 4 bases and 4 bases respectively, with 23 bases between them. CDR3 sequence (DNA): TGTGCCAGCAGTTCTTCCCGTGCGGGAAAGGGGCCTTACGAGCAGTACTTC. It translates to CASSSSRAGKGPYEQYF. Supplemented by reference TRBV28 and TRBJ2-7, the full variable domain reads DVKVTQSSRYLVKRTGEKVFLECVQDMDHENMFWYRQDPGLGLRLIYFSYDVKMKEKGDIPEGYSVSREKKERFSLILESASTNQTSMYLCASSSSRAGKGPYEQYFGPGTRLTVT.

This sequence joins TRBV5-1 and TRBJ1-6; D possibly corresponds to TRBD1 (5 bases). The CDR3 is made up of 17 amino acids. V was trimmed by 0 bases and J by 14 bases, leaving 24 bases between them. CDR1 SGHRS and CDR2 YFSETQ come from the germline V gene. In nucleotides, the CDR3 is TGCGCCAGCAGCTTGGTTCCCGGGGCCAGAAGTGGTAGGACCCTCCACTTT. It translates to CASSLVPGARSGRTLHF.

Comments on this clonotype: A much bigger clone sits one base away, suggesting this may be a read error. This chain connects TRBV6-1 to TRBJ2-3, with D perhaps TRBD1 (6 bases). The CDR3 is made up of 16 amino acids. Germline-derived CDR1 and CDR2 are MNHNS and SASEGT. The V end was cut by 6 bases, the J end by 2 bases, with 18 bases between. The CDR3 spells CASSRQVPSYTDTQYF. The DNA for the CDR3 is TGTGCCAGCAGCAGACAGGTCCCATCGTACACAGATACGCAGTATTTT.

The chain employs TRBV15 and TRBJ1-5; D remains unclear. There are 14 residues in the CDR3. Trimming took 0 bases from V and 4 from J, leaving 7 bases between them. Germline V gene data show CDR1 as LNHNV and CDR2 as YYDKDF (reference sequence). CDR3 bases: TGTGCCACCAGCAGAGAGGGATGGAATCAGCCCCAGCATTTT. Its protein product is CATSREGWNQPQHF.

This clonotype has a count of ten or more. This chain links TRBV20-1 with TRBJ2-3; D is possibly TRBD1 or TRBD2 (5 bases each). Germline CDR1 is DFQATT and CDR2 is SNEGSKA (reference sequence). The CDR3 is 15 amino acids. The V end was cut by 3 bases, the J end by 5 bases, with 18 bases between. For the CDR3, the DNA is TGCAGTGCTAGCCCGATGGGGGACCCAAAAGATACGCAGTATTTT. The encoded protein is CSASPMGDPKDTQYF.

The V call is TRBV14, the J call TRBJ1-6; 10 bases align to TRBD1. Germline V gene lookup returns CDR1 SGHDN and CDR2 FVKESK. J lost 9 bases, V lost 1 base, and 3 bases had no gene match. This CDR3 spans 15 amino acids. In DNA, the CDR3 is TGTGCCAGCAGCCAAGGTTGGACAGGGGGTTCACCCCTCCACTTT. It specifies CASSQGWTGGSPLHF. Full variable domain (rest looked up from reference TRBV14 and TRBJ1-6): EAGVTQFPSHSVIEKGQTVTLRCDPISGHDNLYWYRRVMGKEIKFLLHFVKESKQDESGMPNNRFLAERTGGTYSTLKVQPAELEDSGVYFCASSQGWTGGSPLHFGNGTRLTVT.

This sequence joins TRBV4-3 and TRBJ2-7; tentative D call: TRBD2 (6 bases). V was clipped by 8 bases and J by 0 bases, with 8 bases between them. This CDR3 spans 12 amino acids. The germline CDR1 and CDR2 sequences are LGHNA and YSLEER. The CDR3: CASDGGSYEQYF. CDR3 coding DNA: TGCGCCAGCGACGGGGGCTCCTACGAGCAGTACTTC.

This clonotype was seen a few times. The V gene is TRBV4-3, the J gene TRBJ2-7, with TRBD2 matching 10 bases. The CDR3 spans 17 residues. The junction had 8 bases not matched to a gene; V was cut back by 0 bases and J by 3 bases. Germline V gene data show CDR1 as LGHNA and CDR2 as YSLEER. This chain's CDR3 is CASSQDLGLATVYEQYF. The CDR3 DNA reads TGCGCCAGCAGCCAAGACCTGGGACTAGCGACCGTCTACGAGCAGTACTTC.

The CDR3 is CASSQPTSGTSGNEQFF. In DNA, the CDR3 is TGTGCCAGCTCACAACCGACTAGCGGGACATCTGGCAATGAGCAGTTCTTC. The genes are TRBV18 and TRBJ2-1, with 11 bases that match TRBD2. CDR3 length: 17 amino acids. CDR1 and CDR2 from the germline V gene are KGHSH and LQKENI. With V trimmed by 4 bases and J by 6 bases, 11 bases remained unmatched.

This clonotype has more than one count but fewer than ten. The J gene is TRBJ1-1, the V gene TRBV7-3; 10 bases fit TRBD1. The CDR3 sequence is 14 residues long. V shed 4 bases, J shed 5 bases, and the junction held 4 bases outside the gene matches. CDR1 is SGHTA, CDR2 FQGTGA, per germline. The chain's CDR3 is CASSSTGGPTEAFF. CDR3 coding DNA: TGTGCCAGCAGCTCGACAGGGGGCCCGACTGAAGCTTTCTTT.

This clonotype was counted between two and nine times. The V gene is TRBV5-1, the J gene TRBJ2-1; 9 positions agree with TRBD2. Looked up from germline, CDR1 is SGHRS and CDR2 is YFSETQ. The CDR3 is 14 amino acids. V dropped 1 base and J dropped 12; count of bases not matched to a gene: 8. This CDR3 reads CASSLRQAGGGQFF. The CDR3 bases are TGCGCCAGCAGCTTGCGGCAGGCGGGAGGGGGGCAGTTCTTC.

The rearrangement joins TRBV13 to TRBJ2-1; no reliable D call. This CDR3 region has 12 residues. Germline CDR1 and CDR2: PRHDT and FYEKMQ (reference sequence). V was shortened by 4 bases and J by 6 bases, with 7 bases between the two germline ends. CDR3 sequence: CASSSDSNEQFF. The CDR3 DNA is TGTGCCAGCAGCTCTGATAGCAATGAGCAGTTCTTC.

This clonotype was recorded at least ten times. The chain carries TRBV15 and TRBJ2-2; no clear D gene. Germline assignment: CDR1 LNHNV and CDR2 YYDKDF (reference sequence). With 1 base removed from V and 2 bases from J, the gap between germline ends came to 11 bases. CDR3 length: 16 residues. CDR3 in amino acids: CATSRAPTSNTGELFF. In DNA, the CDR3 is TGTGCCACCAGCAGAGCCCCCACCTCAAACACCGGGGAGCTGTTTTTT. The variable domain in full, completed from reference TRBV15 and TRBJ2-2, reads DAMVIQNPRYQVTQFGKPVTLSCSQTLNHNVMYWYQQKSSQAPKLLFHYYDKDFNNEADTPDNFQSRRPNTSFCFLDIRSPGLGDTAMYLCATSRAPTSNTGELFFGEGSRLTVL.

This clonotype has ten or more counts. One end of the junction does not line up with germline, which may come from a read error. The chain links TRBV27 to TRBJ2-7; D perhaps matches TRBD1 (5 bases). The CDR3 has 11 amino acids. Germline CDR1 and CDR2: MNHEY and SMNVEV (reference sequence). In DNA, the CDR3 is TGTGCCAGCAGTTTCAGGGCACCTTGCCACTTC. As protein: CASSFRAPCHF.

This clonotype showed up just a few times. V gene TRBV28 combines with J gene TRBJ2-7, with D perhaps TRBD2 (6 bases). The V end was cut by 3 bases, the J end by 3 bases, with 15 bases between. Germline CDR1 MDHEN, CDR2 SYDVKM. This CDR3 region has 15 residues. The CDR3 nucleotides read TGTGCCAGCAGTTTGGTGGTCGGGAGAAGCTACGAGCAGTACTTC. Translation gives CASSLVVGRSYEQYF.

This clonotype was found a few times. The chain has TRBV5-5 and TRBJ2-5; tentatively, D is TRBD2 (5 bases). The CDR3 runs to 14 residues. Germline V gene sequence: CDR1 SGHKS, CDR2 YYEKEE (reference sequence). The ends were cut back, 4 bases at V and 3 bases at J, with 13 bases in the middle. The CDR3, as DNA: TGTGCCAGCAGCCTGAGGGTCAGAGAAGAGACCCAGTACTTC. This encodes CASSLRVREETQYF.

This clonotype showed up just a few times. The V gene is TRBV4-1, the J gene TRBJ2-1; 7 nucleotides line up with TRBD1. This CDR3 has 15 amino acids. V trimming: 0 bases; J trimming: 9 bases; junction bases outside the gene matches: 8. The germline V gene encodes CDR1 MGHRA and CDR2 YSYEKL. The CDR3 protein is CASSQEPTGVTEQFF. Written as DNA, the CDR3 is TGCGCCAGCAGCCAAGAACCTACAGGGGTGACTGAGCAGTTCTTC.

CDR3 DNA: TGTGCCAGCAGCCCGAAAATCCAGCTAGTGAGCTCCTACAATGAGCAGTTCTTC. Amino acid sequence: CASSPKIQLVSSYNEQFF. The chain uses TRBV11-2 and TRBJ2-1; D unresolved. This CDR3 region has 18 residues. Germline lookup yields CDR1 SGHAT and CDR2 FQNNGV. The germline V and J ends were trimmed by 5 bases and 0 bases, with 20 bases remaining between them.